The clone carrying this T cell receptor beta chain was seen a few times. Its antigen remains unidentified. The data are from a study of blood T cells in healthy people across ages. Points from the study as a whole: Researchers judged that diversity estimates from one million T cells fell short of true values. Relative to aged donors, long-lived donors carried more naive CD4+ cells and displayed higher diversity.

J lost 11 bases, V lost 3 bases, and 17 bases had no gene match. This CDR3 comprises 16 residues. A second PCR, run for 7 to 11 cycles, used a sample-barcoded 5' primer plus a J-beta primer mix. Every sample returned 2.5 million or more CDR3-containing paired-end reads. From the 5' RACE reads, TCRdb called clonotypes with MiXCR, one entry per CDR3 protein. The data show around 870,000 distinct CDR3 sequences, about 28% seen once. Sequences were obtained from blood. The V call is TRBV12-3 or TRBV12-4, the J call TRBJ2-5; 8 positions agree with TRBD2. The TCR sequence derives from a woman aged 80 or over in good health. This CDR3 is CASSLDAGGPRNEQYF. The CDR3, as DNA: TGTGCCAGCAGTTTGGACGCGGGGGGCCCGCGGAATGAGCAGTACTTC.